The source of this T cell receptor (beta chain) is a study of T cells in Graves' hyperthyroidism and ophthalmopathy (dated by TCRdb to between 2017 and 2020). In terms of the full investigation: Peripheral blood was collected at initial diagnosis, before any treatment. After blood sampling, hyperthyroidism patients were treated with methimazole at a starting dose of 30 mg daily, and ophthalmopathy patients were treated with high-dose intravenous methylprednisolone. For training and testing, the 80 to 100 patients in the discovery cohort were randomly divided in a 7:3 ratio. Prospective prediction of ophthalmopathy was tested in an independent validation cohort of under 20 hyperthyroidism patients and 15 to 17 patients who later progressed to ophthalmopathy. In about six Graves' hyperthyroidism patients, the study also compared T-cell repertoires from thyroid tissue with T-cell repertoires from blood. TCR V-J signatures able to tell the groups apart were searched for in a discovery cohort of 100 patients, of whom over 40 had Graves' ophthalmopathy and 57 had stable Graves' hyperthyroidism. The paper describes TCR Vbeta CDR3 sequencing of 140 or so peripheral blood samples, made up of approximately 40 ophthalmopathy patients, approximately 76 hyperthyroidism patients and 17 progressor patients.

The TCR beta CDR3 regions were amplified from RNA transcripts. For the first round of RT-PCR on the TCR CDR3, the HTBI primer set was used together with the Qiagen OneStep RT-PCR kit. A second multiplex PCR round built the libraries, followed by size selection and purification. Libraries were sequenced paired-end with 100 bp reads on an Illumina HiSeq2000. In the paper's pipeline: SOAPnuke was used to process the raw data, with reads discarded if the reads contained adapters or uncalled bases, had a mean Phred below 15, or lacked an exact constant-primer or identifier match. High-quality paired reads were merged using COPE v1.2.5, and each unique nucleotide sequence was defined as a clonotype. MiTCR v1.1 was used to align the clonotypes against IMGT TRBV, TRBD and TRBJ reference segments. The analysis was restricted to V-J combinations with a frequency above 0.0001, which together covered 99.2% of the repertoires. The TCS score was defined as F50 (clonal expansion) divided by E x V (chaos), with BLOSUM62-based TCRdist calculated between CDR3 peptides within each V-J. Welch's t-statistics and random forest reduced approximately 520 V-J features to 10 to 15, which were used in a naive Bayes classifier (R e1071). TCRdb reanalyzed the raw reads on its own, using fastp at Q25 for trimming and MiXCR for clone calling, and kept in-frame beta chains. Every CDR3 protein is listed once, alongside the most common genes and DNA of its rows. Here the V and J calls rest on TCRdb's processing, not on the authors' analysis. The sample records some 250,000 distinct CDR3 sequences, roughly 15% of which are singletons. The ten largest clones take up approximately 12% of the sample.

The paper as a whole reports these results and caveats: Most expanded thyroid clonotypes (frequency above 0.001) were also found in blood, which suggests that blood repertoires may mirror thyroid immune responses. In validation, progression to ophthalmopathy was predicted by the model with about 70% sensitivity and roughly 76% specificity, a median of approximately 7.1 months before onset. Sample size was not statistically predetermined, and investigators were not blinded to group allocation. Ophthalmopathy was separated from stable hyperthyroidism by a 13 V-J signature model, with 85% to 90% sensitivity and 81% to 83% specificity obtained in cross-validation and 80%/75% obtained in testing.

CDR1 MNHNS and CDR2 SASEGT are derived from the germline V gene. From the cysteine through the phenylalanine, the CDR3 covers 16 amino acids. Left in the record is the CDR3 DNA by itself, 48 bases read in frame from the first base. Ends trimmed: V by 0 bases, J by 2 bases; bases unmatched to a gene: 4. Hyperthyroidism patients were newly diagnosed, with disease duration under 2 months, and aged 18 to 65 years. The study excluded patients with uncontrolled infections, other autoimmune diseases, pregnancy or lactation. Diagnoses relied on clinical symptoms, serum thyroxine and TRAb, thyroid ultrasound and orbital computed tomography. Blood from progressor patients was collected at the time of first diagnosis with hyperthyroidism, before any ophthalmopathy symptoms had appeared. Ficoll-Paque density gradient centrifugation was used to isolate PBMCs from 8 to 10 ml of fresh peripheral blood. Progressor patients were first diagnosed with Graves' hyperthyroidism and then developed ophthalmopathy during follow-up. Total RNA was extracted using Trizol reagent, and RNA quality was assessed on an Agilent 2100 Bioanalyzer.

This clonotype was recorded many times. The clone's antigen remains unknown. No base qualities exist here, and no much larger clone lies one base off it. This chain joins TRBV6-1 to TRBJ2-7; TRBD1 fits 10 bases in the junction. The specimen sequenced was blood. This clonotype originated in a woman in her thirties or forties with Graves' hyperthyroidism that later progressed to Graves' ophthalmopathy. The CDR3 region reads CASSEAGGTGAYEQYF. The nucleotides are TGTGCCAGCAGTGAAGCCGGCGGGACAGGGGCCTACGAGCAGTACTTC.